One and the same sample provided the 2 T cell receptor beta chains below, sequenced in a study of cytotoxic CD8 clonotypes in ibrutinib-treated CLL. TCRdb's table, derived via immunoSEQ multiplex PCR, lists solely in-frame clones and lacks some. Of 130,000 or so clones in the sample, 75% to 85% were seen once. Sample: PBMCs, taken after 12 months of ibrutinib treatment. The receptors were sampled from a human donor with chronic lymphocytic leukemia.

This clone was seen more than once but under ten times. The gene calls are TRBV27 and TRBJ2-7; 7 positions match TRBD2. CDR1 and CDR2 (germline): MNHEY, SMNVEV (reference sequence). The CDR3 has 16 amino acids. J lost 2 bases, V lost 0 bases, and 7 bases had no gene match. Here the CDR3 DNA reads TGTGCCAGCAGTTTATCTAAGCGGGATTGGCCCTACGAGCAGTACTTC. Amino acid sequence: CASSLSKRDWPYEQYF.

The genes are TRBV7-8 and TRBJ2-3; unclear D gene. CDR3 length: 15 amino acids. The V gene's germline CDR1 is SGHVS and CDR2 FQNEAQ. The V end was cut by 5 bases, the J end by 0 bases, with 12 bases between. The CDR3 DNA reads as TGTGCCAGCAGCCCCGGGCGTTTTAGCACAGATACGCAGTATTTT. Its protein product is CASSPGRFSTDTQYF.